This T cell receptor beta chain was recovered during a study of blood T cell repertoires in COVID-19. Study details: The cDNA or gDNA used as material had been derived from T cells, B-cell-depleted T cells, or PBMCs.

This CDR3 comprises 13 residues. Between the trimmed V and J ends, which lost 6 bases and 4 bases, there was a span of 14 bases. CDR1 is SQVTM and CDR2 is ANQGSEA in the germline V gene. The repertoire was sequenced with immunoSEQ multiplex PCR; TCRdb's copy has only in-frame clones and lacks some. Found here are 250,000 or so clones, over 80% of them singletons; the top ten hold 1.5%. Sequenced material: peripheral blood. This TCR was recovered from a woman in her thirties or forties who had recovered from COVID-19. The chain has TRBV29-1 and TRBJ2-3, with D possibly being TRBD2 (6 bases). The CDR3: CSVDSGASDTQYF. The CDR3, as DNA: TGCAGCGTAGATAGCGGTGCATCAGATACGCAGTATTTT.